The following is a TCR beta chain sequence with its context. The clone's antigen remains unknown. No base quality values were provided; no much bigger clone lies one nucleotide off. Different DNA sequences within this sample yield the same CDR3. Via the germline V gene, CDR1 is SGHRS and CDR2 YFSETQ. V is pruned by 4 bases and J by 7 bases, leaving 5 bases of the junction without a gene match. Including cysteine and phenylalanine, the CDR3 has 13 amino acids. The sequence is cut down to CDR3 DNA, 39 bases in frame from base 1. In Seattle, one collaborating source enrolled patients while the infection was active and tracked those patients longitudinally over the course of disease. Collaborating institutions collected whole blood in K2EDTA tubes following their own protocols. Collaborator samples were shipped for TCRbeta analysis as frozen whole blood, isolated PBMCs, or DNA extracted from either sample type.

This sample was included in a study of blood T cell repertoires in COVID-19 (dated by TCRdb to about 2020). Looking at the study overall: Samples covering the acute and convalescent phases of COVID-19 were provided by collaborators in the United States, Italy and Spain. The material from the prospective study consisted of cDNA or gDNA derived from T cells, B-cell-depleted T cells, or PBMCs. Subjects who had been exposed to COVID-19, were actively infected with it, or had recovered from it provided the deeply sampled blood TCRbeta repertoires that made up the dataset. A freely available public database, intended as a resource for researchers studying the immune response to SARS-CoV-2, is where the repertoires were released. The samples were drawn from the first 160 participants of the ongoing ImmuneRACE study and from 1,254 subjects provided by 6 global collaborators. Nearly every sample came with metadata listing a de-identified subject ID, COVID-19 status, age in years and sex. HLA class I and class II types, where available, came from metadata supplied by the sample provider rather than from assay-based typing.

The immunoSEQ Assay, a bias-controlled multiplex PCR, was used to amplify TCRbeta CDR3 regions from genomic DNA. The source study handled its data this way. The number of nucleated cells in each sample was estimated by amplification of reference gene primers within the assay. To quantify the absolute abundance of each unique TCRbeta CDR3 rearrangement, sequence reads were collapsed and filtered. For each sample, productive Simpson clonality was calculated as the square root of Simpson's diversity index over productive rearrangements. What TCRdb holds here is the immuneACCESS table cut down to in-frame rearrangements. Part of the clones is not present; checked against another copy, under half of the missing clones reflect an unresolved V gene, and the others are unexplained. That table furnishes V, J and clone size, whereas the DNA furnished D and trimming. The sample table shows approximately 200,000 clones, and around 80% are seen once. The ten largest clones represent roughly 12% of the sample.

Results the study describes overall, beyond this receptor: How much clinical and demographic metadata was included differed by source and by participant, and the metadata was provided uncurated.

The source material was peripheral blood. The receptor was derived from an elderly woman with COVID-19, enrolled during active disease. The chain links TRBV5-1 with TRBJ1-2, and TRBD1 aligns with 9 junction nucleotides. The DNA sequence is TGCGCCAGCAGCCTGGGACAGGGAGGTGGCTACACCTTC. Translated, it gives CASSLGQGGGYTF.